One sample yielded the 13 T cell receptor beta chains listed below, sequenced in a study of identical twins. TCRdb ran MiXCR on the 5' RACE reads and lists one entry per CDR3 protein. This table has some 570,000 distinct CDR3 sequences, more than 20% appearing once. The same specimen was also included in a second study, on yellow fever vaccine responses in identical twins.

Specimen: CD4+ T cells sorted from blood. These receptors all come from a woman between 18 and 29 years old in good health.

The chain couples TRBV11-3 to TRBJ2-1, with D unresolved. The CDR3 length is 15 residues. Germline V gene lookup returns CDR1 SGHNT and CDR2 YENEEA. Trimming took off 0 bases at V and 8 bases at J, with 14 bases between the two ends. CDR3 sequence: CASSLEGSVRYEQFF. The CDR3 DNA reads TGTGCCAGCAGCTTAGAGGGGTCCGTAAGGTATGAGCAGTTCTTC.

The rearrangement uses TRBV11-2 and TRBJ2-2; unclear D gene. This CDR3 contains 15 residues. The germline CDR1 and CDR2 sequences are SGHAT and FQNNGV. V was clipped by 1 base and J by 2 bases, with 8 bases between them. The CDR3 sequence is CASSLVYSNTGELFF. The CDR3 DNA sequence: TGTGCCAGCAGCTTAGTATACAGCAACACCGGGGAGCTGTTTTTT.

This clonotype has just a few counts. The gene calls are TRBV29-1 and TRBJ2-7; TRBD1 aligns across 7 bases. This CDR3 contains 13 residues. From germline, CDR1 is SQVTM and CDR2 ANQGSEA. J was trimmed by 5 bases and V by 7 bases; bases with no gene match: 11. The CDR3 nucleotides are TGCAGCGCAACCCCGACAGGGTTGAACGAGCAGTACTTC. It specifies CSATPTGLNEQYF.

J is TRBJ2-7 and V is TRBV5-1; TRBD2 matches at 8 bases. From germline, CDR1 is SGHRS and CDR2 YFSETQ. The CDR3 is 16 residues long. V lost 0 bases to trimming and J lost 0 bases; unmatched junction nucleotides: 5. CDR3: CASSLGRAGASYEQYF. For the CDR3, the DNA is TGCGCCAGCAGCTTGGGGCGAGCGGGAGCCTCCTACGAGCAGTACTTC.

This clonotype was seen only a few times. The rearrangement joins TRBV5-6 to TRBJ2-1, with D uncertain. The germline gives CDR1 SGHDT, CDR2 YYEEEE. There are 16 residues in the CDR3. Trimming took off 3 bases at V and 3 bases at J, with 16 bases between the two ends. In nucleotides, the CDR3 is TGTGCCAGCAGCTCCGAGGCCGGGCGAAACTACAATGAGCAGTTCTTC. Its translation is CASSSEAGRNYNEQFF.

This clonotype was detected a few times. The chain is built from TRBV12-3 or TRBV12-4 and TRBJ1-5; 7 positions match TRBD1. The V gene end was trimmed by 6 bases and the J gene end by 5 bases; junction bases not matched to a gene: 13. This CDR3 comprises 16 residues. CDR3 loop: CASSFYSGGVDQPQHF. In DNA form, the CDR3 reads TGTGCCAGCAGCTTCTACTCAGGGGGTGTGGATCAGCCCCAGCATTTT.

In this sample, this clonotype turned up a few times. This chain links TRBV21-1 with TRBJ2-7. TRBV21-1 is a recognized pseudogene. CDR3 length equals 12 residues. The CDR3 DNA is TGTGCCAGCAGCAAAGTGAGACCAGAGCAGTACTTC. Amino acids: CASSKVRPEQYF.

This clonotype was seen only a few times. The J gene is TRBJ2-5, the V gene TRBV25-1; 10 nucleotides agree with TRBD2. V lost 4 bases to trimming and J lost 4 bases; unmatched junction nucleotides: 3. CDR1 is MGHDK and CDR2 is SYGVNS in the germline V gene. The CDR3 is 14 residues long. The CDR3 DNA reads TGTGCCAGCAGTGCTAGCGGGAGAGGAGAGACCCAGTACTTC. Protein: CASSASGRGETQYF.

The chain employs TRBV27 and TRBJ2-5; no clear D. The germline V gene has CDR1 MNHEY and CDR2 SMNVEV (reference sequence). The CDR3 loop spans 12 amino acids. The V gene lost 4 bases and the J gene lost 10 bases, with 13 bases spanning the gap. The CDR3 DNA is TGTGCCAGCAGTTCCCGGACCTCCGACCAGTACTTC. This encodes CASSSRTSDQYF.

The table lists this clonotype with a few counts. The chain employs TRBV20-1 and TRBJ2-1; 9 nucleotides align to TRBD1. The CDR3 consists of 15 residues. CDR1 is DFQATT and CDR2 is SNEGSKA in the germline V gene (reference sequence). V was pared by 0 bases and J by 9 bases, with 9 bases of the junction left unmatched. This CDR3 reads CSARDRDRGIIEQFF. CDR3 DNA: TGCAGTGCTAGAGATCGAGACAGGGGGATTATTGAGCAGTTCTTC.

This clonotype has at least ten counts. The J gene is TRBJ1-4, the V gene TRBV12-3 or TRBV12-4; unclear D gene. The V end was cut by 3 bases, the J end by 3 bases, with 11 bases between. The CDR3 has 15 amino acids. CDR3 in DNA: TGTGCCAGCAGTTTGGTGGGGTCCTCTAATGAAAAACTGTTTTTT. It encodes CASSLVGSSNEKLFF.

The table lists this clonotype with a few counts. This rearrangement joins TRBV12-3 or TRBV12-4 to TRBJ2-6; D is unclear. Trimming took 1 base from V and 6 from J, leaving 4 bases between them. The CDR3 is made up of 13 amino acids. The CDR3 coding sequence is TGTGCCAGCAGTTTAGTCCAGGCCAACGTCCTGACTTTC. It yields the protein CASSLVQANVLTF.

This chain links TRBV5-6 with TRBJ2-4; the D call may be TRBD1 or TRBD2 (5 bases each). The germline CDR1 and CDR2 sequences are SGHDT and YYEEEE. V was cut by 4 bases and J by 0 bases, with 8 bases left in between. This CDR3 spans 14 amino acids. The CDR3 bases are TGTGCCAGCAGCGAGGGGATAGCCAAAAACATTCAGTACTTC. It specifies CASSEGIAKNIQYF.